These 15 T cell receptor beta chains share one sample of origin, sequenced in a study of blood T cell repertoires in COVID-19. Here immunoSEQ multiplex PCR was the method, and the copy in TCRdb shows in-frame clones only, minus some. This table has about 110,000 clones, about 87% appearing once. Sequenced sample: peripheral blood. These receptors came from a human donor in a cohort sampled during active COVID-19.

The chain couples TRBV5-1 to TRBJ1-2; D is perhaps TRBD1 (5 bases). Germline loops: CDR1 SGHRS, CDR2 YFSETQ. This CDR3 has 14 residues. V was pared by 4 bases and J by 5 bases, with 15 bases between. The CDR3 sequence is CASSQPTDTYGYTF. CDR3 DNA sequence: TGCGCCAGCAGCCAACCGACAGATACATATGGCTACACCTTC.

The rearrangement joins TRBV19 to TRBJ2-3, with a weak D call TRBD2 (7 bases). The CDR3 extends over 15 amino acids. Germline CDR1 LNHDA, CDR2 SQIVND (reference sequence). V lost 6 bases to trimming and J lost 1 base, with 14 bases between them. CDR3 protein: CASSPLGGGTDTQYF. The CDR3 nucleotides are TGTGCCAGTAGCCCTCTAGGGGGGGGCACAGATACGCAGTATTTT.

The chain carries TRBV27 and TRBJ2-3; 7 nucleotides agree with TRBD1. Trimming at V came to 5 bases and at J to 1 base, leaving 3 bases not matched to a gene. Germline V gene lookup returns CDR1 MNHEY and CDR2 SMNVEV (reference sequence). This CDR3 has 14 amino acids. The CDR3 DNA reads as TGTGCCAGCAGTCCCGGACAGGGCACAGATACGCAGTATTTT. Its protein product is CASSPGQGTDTQYF.

The chain has TRBV7-9 and TRBJ2-1; 13 bases agree with TRBD2. The CDR3 is 16 residues long. Germline V gene data show CDR1 as SEHNR and CDR2 as FQNEAQ (reference sequence). Trimming cost V 2 bases and J 9 bases; bases outside gene matches: 7. For the CDR3, the DNA is TGTGCCAGCAGCTTACTCGGACTAGCGGGAGAAGGTGAGCAGTTCTTC. Translating it yields CASSLLGLAGEGEQFF.

The chain couples TRBV7-8 to TRBJ2-3, with 9 nucleotides matching TRBD1. Germline V CDR1 and CDR2: SGHVS, FQNEAQ. The V and J ends lost 5 bases and 0 bases, in that order; junction bases with no gene match: 6. The CDR3 consists of 16 residues. The CDR3 DNA reads TGTGCCAGCAGCCCCAGGACAGGGGACAGCACAGATACGCAGTATTTT. It translates to CASSPRTGDSTDTQYF.

The chain combines TRBV25-1 with TRBJ2-7; 8 bases are a match to TRBD1. The CDR3 sequence is 16 residues long. Germline values: CDR1 MGHDK, CDR2 SYGVNS. Trimming removed 10 bases from V and 4 bases from J; junction bases left unmatched: 18. The CDR3 sequence: CATRGGTQGVMYEQYF. CDR3 coding DNA: TGTGCCACCAGAGGGGGGACACAGGGGGTCATGTACGAGCAGTACTTC.

The chain uses TRBV5-4 and TRBJ2-3; the match to TRBD2 covers 9 bases. V shed 4 bases, J shed 0 bases, and the junction held 6 bases outside the gene matches. The CDR3 runs 16 residues. The germline V gene encodes CDR1 SGHNT and CDR2 YYREEE (reference sequence). The CDR3 sequence is CASSTRLAASTDTQYF. CDR3 DNA sequence: TGTGCCAGCAGCACTCGACTAGCGGCTAGCACAGATACGCAGTATTTT.

The gene calls are TRBV20-1 and TRBJ2-5; 8 bases fit TRBD2. CDR3 length: 14 residues. V gave up 3 bases and J gave up 4 bases; unmatched junction bases: 7. The germline gives CDR1 DFQATT, CDR2 SNEGSKA (reference sequence). The CDR3 is CSASSLAGGETQYF. DNA for the CDR3: TGCAGTGCTAGTAGTCTAGCGGGCGGAGAGACCCAGTACTTC.

The chain combines TRBV27 with TRBJ2-5, with D unclear. CDR1 is MNHEY, CDR2 SMNVEV, per germline (reference sequence). The CDR3 is made up of 13 amino acids. Trimming removed 5 bases at V and 3 bases at J, with 10 bases between. The CDR3 sequence is CASSVDIEETQYF. The DNA of the CDR3 is TGTGCCAGCAGTGTAGACATCGAAGAGACCCAGTACTTC.

The CDR3 coding sequence is TGTGCCAGCAGTGGTAGGGAGGCAGGTCTACAAGCTTTCTTT. Translated, it gives CASSGREAGLQAFF. V usage is TRBV7-9 and J usage is TRBJ1-1; D gene unclear. Between the trimmed V and J ends, which lost 6 bases and 9 bases, there was a span of 20 bases. The CDR3 has 14 amino acids. The germline V gene has CDR1 SEHNR and CDR2 FQNEAQ (reference sequence). Variable domain in full (rest from reference TRBV7-9 and TRBJ1-1): DTGVSQNPRHKITKRGQNVTFRCDPISEHNRLYWYRQTLGQGPEFLTYFQNEAQLEKSRLLSDRFSAERPKGSFSTLEIQRTEQGDSAMYLCASSGREAGLQAFFGQGTRLTVV.

The chain joins TRBV28 to TRBJ2-1, with TRBD2 identical over 12 bases. V was pared by 5 bases and J by 3 bases, with 11 bases of the junction left unmatched. The germline gives CDR1 MDHEN, CDR2 SYDVKM. The CDR3 length is 18 residues. Here the CDR3 reads CASSRRDLAGGHYNEQFF. The CDR3 bases are TGTGCCAGCAGTCGAAGGGACCTAGCGGGAGGGCACTACAATGAGCAGTTCTTC.

This sequence joins TRBV10-3 and TRBJ1-2; tentative D call: TRBD1 (5 bases). Germline V gene data show CDR1 as ENHRY and CDR2 as SYGVKD. The V end was cut by 0 bases, the J end by 7 bases, with 15 bases between. This CDR3 spans 15 amino acids. CDR3 nucleotides: TGTGCCATCAGTGAGTCTTTAAGGGGCAGTCGTGGCTACACCTTC. Its protein is CAISESLRGSRGYTF.

The gene calls are TRBV15 and TRBJ1-2; TRBD1 matches at 7 bases. CDR1 LNHNV and CDR2 YYDKDF come from the germline V gene (reference sequence). This CDR3 is 15 amino acids long. J was trimmed by 8 bases and V by 1 base; bases with no gene match: 10. The CDR3 sequence: CATSRGGTALQGYTF. As DNA, the CDR3 is TGTGCCACCAGCAGAGGTGGGACAGCCCTACAGGGCTACACCTTC.

V and J are TRBV6-5 and TRBJ2-1, with 9 bases identical to TRBD2. CDR1 is MNHEY, CDR2 SVGAGI, per germline. Unmatched junction bases numbered 13, after V lost 10 bases and J lost 6 bases. This CDR3 has 15 residues. As DNA, the CDR3 is TGTGCCACCAGCCCGGCGGGGGGGCGATCCAATGAGCAGTTCTTC. Translation gives CATSPAGGRSNEQFF.

The V call is TRBV5-4, the J call TRBJ1-2, with D perhaps matching TRBD1 (5 bases). Trimming shortened V by 4 bases and J by 3 bases, and 13 bases separated the two germline ends. Germline V gives CDR1 SGHNT, CDR2 YYREEE (reference sequence). This CDR3 has 14 residues. The CDR3 loop is CASSILGVDYGYTF. The CDR3 DNA reads as TGTGCCAGCAGCATTCTAGGGGTCGACTATGGCTACACCTTC.